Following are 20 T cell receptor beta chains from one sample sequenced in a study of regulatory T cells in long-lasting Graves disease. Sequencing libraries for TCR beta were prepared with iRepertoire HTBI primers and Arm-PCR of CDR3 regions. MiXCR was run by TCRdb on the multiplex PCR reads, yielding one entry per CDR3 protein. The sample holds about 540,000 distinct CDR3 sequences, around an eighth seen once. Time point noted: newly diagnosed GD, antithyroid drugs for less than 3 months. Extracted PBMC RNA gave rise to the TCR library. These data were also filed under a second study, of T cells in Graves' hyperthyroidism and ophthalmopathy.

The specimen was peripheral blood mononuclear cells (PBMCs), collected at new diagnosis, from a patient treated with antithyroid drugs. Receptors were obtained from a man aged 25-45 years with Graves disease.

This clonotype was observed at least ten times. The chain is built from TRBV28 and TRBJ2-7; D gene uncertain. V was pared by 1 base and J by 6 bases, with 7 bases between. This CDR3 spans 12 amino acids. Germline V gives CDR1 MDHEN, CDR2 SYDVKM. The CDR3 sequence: CASSLFGREQYF. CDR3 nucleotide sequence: TGTGCCAGCAGTTTATTTGGGCGCGAGCAGTACTTC.

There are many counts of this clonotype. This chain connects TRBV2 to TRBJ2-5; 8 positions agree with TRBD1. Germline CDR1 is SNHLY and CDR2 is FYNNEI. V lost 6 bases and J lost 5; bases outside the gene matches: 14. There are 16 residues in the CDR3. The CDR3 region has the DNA TGTGCCAGCAGAGGGACGACAGGGGCTCAATGGGAGACCCAGTACTTC. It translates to CASRGTTGAQWETQYF.

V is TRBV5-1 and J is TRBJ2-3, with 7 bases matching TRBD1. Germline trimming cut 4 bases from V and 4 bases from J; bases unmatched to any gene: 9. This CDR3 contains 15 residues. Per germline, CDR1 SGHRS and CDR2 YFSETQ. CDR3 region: CASSNTGDRADTQYF. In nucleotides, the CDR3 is TGCGCCAGCAGCAATACAGGGGATCGGGCAGATACGCAGTATTTT.

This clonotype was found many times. The CDR3 nucleotides read TGCGCCAGCAGCCAAGAGGGGGGAAGTGGCTACACCTTC. Protein sequence: CASSQEGGSGYTF. This chain connects TRBV5-1 to TRBJ1-2, with a possible D match to TRBD1 (6 bases). V lost 4 bases and J 7 bases, leaving 14 bases between the germline ends. Germline values: CDR1 SGHRS, CDR2 YFSETQ. The CDR3 runs to 13 residues.

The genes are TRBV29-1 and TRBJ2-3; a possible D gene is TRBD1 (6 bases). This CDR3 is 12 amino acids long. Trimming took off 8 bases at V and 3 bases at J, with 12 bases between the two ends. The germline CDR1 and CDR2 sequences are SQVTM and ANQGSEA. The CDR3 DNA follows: TGCAGCACGGACAGCCTTACAGATACGCAGTATTTT. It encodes CSTDSLTDTQYF.

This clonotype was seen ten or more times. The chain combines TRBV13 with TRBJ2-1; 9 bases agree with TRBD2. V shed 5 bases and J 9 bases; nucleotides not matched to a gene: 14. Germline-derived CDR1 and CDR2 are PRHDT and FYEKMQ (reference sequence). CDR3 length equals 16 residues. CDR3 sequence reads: CASSPEGFSGSFEQFF. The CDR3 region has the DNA TGTGCCAGCAGCCCAGAAGGCTTTAGCGGGAGTTTTGAGCAGTTCTTC.

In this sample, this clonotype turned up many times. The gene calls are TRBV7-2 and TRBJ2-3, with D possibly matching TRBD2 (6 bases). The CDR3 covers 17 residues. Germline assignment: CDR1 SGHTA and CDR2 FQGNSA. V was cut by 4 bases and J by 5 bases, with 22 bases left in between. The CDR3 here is CASSSTGPGGPGDTQYF. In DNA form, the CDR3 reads TGTGCCAGCAGCTCAACCGGACCCGGAGGGCCGGGAGATACGCAGTATTTT.

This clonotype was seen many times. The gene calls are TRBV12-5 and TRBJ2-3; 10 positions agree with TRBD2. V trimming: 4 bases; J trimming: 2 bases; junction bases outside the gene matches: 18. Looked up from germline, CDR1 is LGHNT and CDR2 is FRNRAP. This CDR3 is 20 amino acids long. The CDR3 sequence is CASGSYQSQTAGGSTDTQYF. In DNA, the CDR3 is TGTGCTAGTGGTTCCTATCAATCCCAAACAGCGGGAGGGTCCACAGATACGCAGTATTTT.

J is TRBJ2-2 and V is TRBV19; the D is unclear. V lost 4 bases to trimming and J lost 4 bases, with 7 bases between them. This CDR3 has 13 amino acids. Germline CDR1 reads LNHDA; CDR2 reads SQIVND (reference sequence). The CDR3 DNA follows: TGTGCCAGTAGTAACCCGGGCACCGGGGAGCTGTTTTTT. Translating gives CASSNPGTGELFF.

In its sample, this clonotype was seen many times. CDR3 protein: CASSRPSGTSYGEQYF. The CDR3 DNA is TGTGCCAGCAGCAGACCTAGCGGGACTTCTTATGGGGAGCAGTACTTC. V usage is TRBV7-9 and J usage is TRBJ2-7; TRBD2 matches at 9 bases. CDR3 size: 16 residues. CDR1 and CDR2 (germline): SEHNR, FQNEAQ (reference sequence). Losses at the gene ends were 5 bases for V and 7 bases for J; bases not matched to a gene: 15.

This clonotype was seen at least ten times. In DNA form, the CDR3 reads TGTGCCAGCAGCTTAGTTTACGAGCAGTACTTC. This encodes CASSLVYEQYF. V usage is TRBV7-2 and J usage is TRBJ2-7; unclear D gene. V was pared by 1 base and J by 4 bases, with 2 bases between. CDR1 and CDR2 (germline): SGHTA, FQGNSA. The CDR3 is 11 residues long.

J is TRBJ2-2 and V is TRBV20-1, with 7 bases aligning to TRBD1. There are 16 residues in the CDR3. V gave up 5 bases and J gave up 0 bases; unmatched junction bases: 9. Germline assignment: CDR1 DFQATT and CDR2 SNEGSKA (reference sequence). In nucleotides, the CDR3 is TGCAGTGCTGCGAGGGGGCGCCTCGCGAACACCGGGGAGCTGTTTTTT. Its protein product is CSAARGRLANTGELFF.

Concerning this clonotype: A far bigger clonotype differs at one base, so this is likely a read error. The CDR3 sequence is CASSDSGGSFTDTQYF. The CDR3 DNA reads TGTGCCAGCAGCGATAGCGGGGGATCGTTTACAGATACGCAGTATTTT. The gene calls are TRBV11-1 and TRBJ2-1, with 9 bases lining up with TRBD2. The tail of the sequence fits TRBJ2-3 better, so the J call may be wrong. CDR3 size: 16 residues. CDR1 and CDR2 from the germline V gene are SGHAT and FQDESV (reference sequence).

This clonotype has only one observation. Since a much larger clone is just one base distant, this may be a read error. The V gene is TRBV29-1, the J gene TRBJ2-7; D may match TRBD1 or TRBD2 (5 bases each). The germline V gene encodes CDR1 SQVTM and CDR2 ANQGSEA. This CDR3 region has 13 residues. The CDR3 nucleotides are TGCAGCGTTCCGGGACCGGCGGGCTACGAGCAGCACTTC. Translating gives CSVPGPAGYEQHF.

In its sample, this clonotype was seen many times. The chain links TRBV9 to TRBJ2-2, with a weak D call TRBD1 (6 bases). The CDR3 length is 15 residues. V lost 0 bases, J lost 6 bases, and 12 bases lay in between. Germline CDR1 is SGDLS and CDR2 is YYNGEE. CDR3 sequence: CASSVAGGASGELFF. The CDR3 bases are TGTGCCAGCAGCGTAGCTGGGGGCGCATCCGGGGAGCTGTTTTTT.

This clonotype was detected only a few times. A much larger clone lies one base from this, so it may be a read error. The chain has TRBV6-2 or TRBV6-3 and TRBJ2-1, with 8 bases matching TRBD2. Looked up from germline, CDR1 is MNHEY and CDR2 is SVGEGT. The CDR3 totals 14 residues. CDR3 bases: TGTGCCAGCAGCTCGGGACTAGACTACAATGGGCAGTTCTTC. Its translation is CASSSGLDYNGQFF.

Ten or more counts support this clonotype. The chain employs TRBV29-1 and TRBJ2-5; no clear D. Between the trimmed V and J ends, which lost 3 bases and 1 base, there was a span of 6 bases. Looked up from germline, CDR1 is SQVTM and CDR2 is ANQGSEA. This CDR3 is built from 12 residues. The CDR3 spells CSVDNSQETQYF. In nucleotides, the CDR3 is TGCAGCGTTGATAATAGCCAAGAGACCCAGTACTTC.

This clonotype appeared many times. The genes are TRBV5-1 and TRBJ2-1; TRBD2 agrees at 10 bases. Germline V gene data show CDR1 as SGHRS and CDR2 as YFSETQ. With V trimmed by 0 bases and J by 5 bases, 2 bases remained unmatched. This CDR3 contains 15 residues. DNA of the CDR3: TGCGCCAGCAGCTTGGTAGCGGGAGGTAACAATGAGCAGTTCTTC. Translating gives CASSLVAGGNNEQFF.

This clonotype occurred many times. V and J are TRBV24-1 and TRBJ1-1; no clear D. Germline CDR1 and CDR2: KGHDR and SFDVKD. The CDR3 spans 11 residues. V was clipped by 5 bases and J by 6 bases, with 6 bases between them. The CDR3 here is CATSAGPEAFF. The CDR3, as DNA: TGTGCCACCAGTGCGGGTCCTGAAGCTTTCTTT.

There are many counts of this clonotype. In nucleotides, the CDR3 is TGCAGTGCAGACCCAGGGGGTGACTATGGCTACACCTTC. The encoded protein is CSADPGGDYGYTF. The rearrangement uses TRBV20-1 and TRBJ1-2; 7 nucleotides line up with TRBD1. This CDR3 spans 13 amino acids. The V segment lost 6 bases and the J segment 3 bases; nucleotides outside the gene matches: 7. Germline V gene sequence: CDR1 DFQATT, CDR2 SNEGSKA (reference sequence).